A single sample is the source of the 22 T cell receptor beta chains below, sequenced in a study of cytomegalovirus exposure and HLA in healthy donors (dated by TCRdb to the late 2010s). To prepare the library, the immunoSEQ multiplex PCR assay was applied. A mixture of 60 forward primers for TCR Vbeta segments and 13 reverse primers for TCR Jbeta segments was used in the multiplex PCR. TCRdb provides this immuneACCESS table in a form limited to in-frame rearrangements. Some clones are lacking; in checked studies, under half of them reflect an unresolved V gene, and why the rest are absent is not known. Counted in this sample were roughly 99,000 clones; 60% to 75% of them appeared once. The ten top clones hold 6.5% to 8.5% of the sample. Source material: PBMCs. All receptors come from a man aged 30-40 years in good health and CMV-seronegative.

The rearrangement uses TRBV19 and TRBJ1-3; 7 positions match TRBD1. Germline assignment: CDR1 LNHDA and CDR2 SQIVND (reference sequence). The ends lost 5 bases at V and 1 base at J; junction bases unmatched: 5. This CDR3 is built from 15 residues. The CDR3 here is CASSSGQSSGNTIYF. CDR3 DNA sequence: TGTGCCAGTAGTTCGGGACAGTCTTCTGGAAACACCATATATTTT. The variable domain in full, with the rest retrieved from reference TRBV19 and TRBJ1-3, is DGGITQSPKYLFRKEGQNVTLSCEQNLNHDAMYWYRQDPGQGLRLIYYSQIVNDFQKGDIAEGYSVSREKKESFPLTVTSAQKNPTAFYLCASSSGQSSGNTIYFGEGSWLTVV.

V usage is TRBV5-1 and J usage is TRBJ2-5; 9 bases align to TRBD1. With V trimmed by 2 bases and J by 1 base, 3 bases remained unmatched. This CDR3 contains 15 residues. Germline V CDR1 and CDR2: SGHRS, YFSETQ. CDR3 sequence: CASSFGTGPQETQYF. CDR3 DNA: TGCGCCAGCAGCTTTGGGACAGGGCCCCAAGAGACCCAGTACTTC.

The chain combines TRBV9 with TRBJ2-2, with 7 bases that match TRBD2. The CDR3 extends over 15 amino acids. V lost 0 bases to trimming and J lost 7 bases; unmatched junction nucleotides: 6. The germline CDR1 and CDR2 sequences are SGDLS and YYNGEE. In nucleotides, the CDR3 is TGTGCCAGCAGCGTAGGCGGGAGTTTTAACGGGGAGCTGTTTTTT. Protein product: CASSVGGSFNGELFF.

V is TRBV7-9 and J is TRBJ2-7, with D tentatively TRBD2 (5 bases). CDR1 is SEHNR and CDR2 is FQNEAQ in the germline V gene (reference sequence). The CDR3 length is 16 residues. V lost 2 bases, J lost 0 bases, and 14 bases lay in between. The DNA of the CDR3 is TGTGCCAGCAGCTTATCTGAGGGTCAATACTCCTACGAGCAGTACTTC. Translation: CASSLSEGQYSYEQYF.

The count of this clone is one. The chain couples TRBV6-5 to TRBJ2-7, with 7 bases lining up with TRBD1. V lost 5 bases, J lost 11 bases, and 9 bases stayed unmatched. Germline loops: CDR1 MNHEY, CDR2 SVGAGI. This CDR3 spans 12 amino acids. The CDR3 reads CASSLTGLVEYF. The CDR3 nucleotides read TGTGCCAGCAGTCTGACAGGGTTGGTAGAGTACTTC.

This sequence joins TRBV29-1 and TRBJ1-1, with D possibly matching TRBD1 (6 bases). Deletions cut 8 bases from V and 4 bases from J, with 23 bases between. The CDR3 has 15 residues. Germline-derived CDR1 and CDR2 are SQVTM and ANQGSEA. The CDR3 DNA follows: TGCAGCTGCCGCATCCAAGGGGGGGCACGCACTGAAGCTTTCTTT. Its translation: CSCRIQGGARTEAFF.

The chain uses TRBV25-1 and TRBJ2-3, with 7 bases fitting TRBD2. J lost 4 bases, V lost 6 bases, and 10 bases had no gene match. Germline V gene data show CDR1 as MGHDK and CDR2 as SYGVNS. This CDR3 contains 15 residues. CDR3 loop: CASSTSGEVADTQYF. DNA of the CDR3: TGTGCCAGCAGCACGAGCGGGGAGGTCGCAGATACGCAGTATTTT.

The chain employs TRBV18 and TRBJ1-3; TRBD1 agrees at 7 bases. The V segment lost 6 bases and the J segment 8 bases; nucleotides outside the gene matches: 13. The CDR3 has 15 residues. Germline CDR1 KGHSH, CDR2 LQKENI. The CDR3 nucleotides read TGTGCCAGCTCCCCCAGGGCGAACAGGGGTCACACCATATATTTT. Translating gives CASSPRANRGHTIYF. The whole variable domain, remainder taken from reference TRBV18 and TRBJ1-3, is NAGVMQNPRHLVRRRGQEARLRCSPMKGHSHVYWYRQLPEEGLKFMVYLQKENIIDESGMPKERFSAEFPKEGPSILRIQQVVRGDSAAYFCASSPRANRGHTIYFGEGSWLTVV.

For this clone: Germline is not matched at one junction end, which may reflect a read error. The chain couples TRBV5-1 to TRBJ1-2, with TRBD1 identical over 7 bases. Per germline, CDR1 SGHRS and CDR2 YFSETQ. The CDR3 has 14 amino acids. The CDR3 is CASSEDRPEWGCTF. CDR3 coding DNA: TGCGCCAGCAGCGAGGACAGGCCTGAATGGGGCTGCACCTTC. The entire variable domain, with the rest obtained from reference TRBV5-1 and TRBJ1-2, is as follows: KAGVTQTPRYLIKTRGQQVTLSCSPISGHRSVSWYQQTPGQGLQFLFEYFSETQRNKGNFPGRFSGRQFSNSRSEMNVSTLELGDSALYLCASSEDRPEWGCTFGSGTRLTVV.

This rearrangement joins TRBV7-3 to TRBJ1-2; a weak D match, TRBD1 (5 bases). The CDR3 contains 14 residues. V lost 6 bases and J lost 8, with 19 bases in between. CDR1 and CDR2 (germline): SGHTA, FQGTGA. CDR3 region: CASSPLTTDSGYTF. The CDR3 nucleotides read TGTGCCAGCAGTCCTCTCACGACAGACAGCGGCTACACCTTC.

The chain joins TRBV27 to TRBJ1-5, with 8 bases that match TRBD1. The CDR3 covers 14 residues. Per germline, CDR1 MNHEY and CDR2 SMNVEV (reference sequence). With V trimmed by 6 bases and J by 4 bases, 5 bases remained unmatched. CDR3 residues: CASSLDRENQPQHF. CDR3 nucleotides: TGTGCCAGCAGCCTGGACAGGGAGAATCAGCCCCAGCATTTT.

The V and J genes are TRBV11-3 and TRBJ2-2, with TRBD1 matching over 8 bases. V dropped 4 bases and J dropped 13; count of bases not matched to a gene: 11. CDR1 and CDR2 from the germline V gene are SGHNT and YENEEA. The CDR3 is 14 residues long. CDR3 residues: CASSSRTGSGGLFF. CDR3 DNA sequence: TGTGCCAGCAGCTCCAGGACAGGGAGTGGAGGGCTGTTTTTT.

V usage is TRBV5-4 and J usage is TRBJ2-4; 8 positions match TRBD2. The ends lost 0 bases at V and 1 base at J; junction bases unmatched: 6. Germline assignment: CDR1 SGHNT and CDR2 YYREEE (reference sequence). This CDR3 spans 17 amino acids. The CDR3 coding sequence is TGTGCCAGCAGCTTGGCTAGGGCTAGCGGGGCCAAAAACATTCAGTACTTC. Its translation is CASSLARASGAKNIQYF.

V is TRBV7-9 and J is TRBJ2-1; 11 bases map to TRBD2. Germline V CDR1 and CDR2: SEHNR, FQNEAQ (reference sequence). The CDR3 spans 19 residues. With 5 bases clipped from V and 3 bases from J, the junction kept 15 bases outside the gene matches. The CDR3 loop reads CASSGDGLAGATHYNEQFF. The CDR3 DNA follows: TGTGCCAGCAGCGGCGATGGACTAGCGGGCGCTACACACTACAATGAGCAGTTCTTC.

This clone was detected only once. The chain employs TRBV19 and TRBJ2-5; maybe TRBD1 (5 bases). The CDR3 extends over 13 amino acids. Trimming took 5 bases from V and 3 from J, leaving 10 bases between them. In germline, CDR1 is LNHDA, CDR2 SQIVND (reference sequence). CDR3 protein: CASSYLGEETQYF. The CDR3 DNA follows: TGTGCCAGTAGTTATTTAGGGGAAGAGACCCAGTACTTC.

This chain's CDR3 is CSVESQTGRDYEQYF. DNA of the CDR3: TGCAGCGTTGAGTCCCAGACAGGGAGAGACTACGAGCAGTACTTC. The chain links TRBV29-1 to TRBJ2-7; 7 bases align to TRBD1. The CDR3 is 15 residues long. The J segment lost 3 bases and the V segment lost 3 bases, leaving 11 bases of the junction unmatched. CDR1 is SQVTM and CDR2 is ANQGSEA in the germline V gene.

This clone was observed once. The chain employs TRBV5-1 and TRBJ2-5, with 10 positions matching TRBD1. J gave up 0 bases and V 4 bases, and 3 bases lay outside the gene matches. CDR1 and CDR2 (germline): SGHRS, YFSETQ. The CDR3 runs 15 residues. Here the CDR3 DNA reads TGCGCCAGCAGCGGGGGACAGGGGTACCAAGAGACCCAGTACTTC. Translating gives CASSGGQGYQETQYF.

V gene TRBV6-4 combines with J gene TRBJ2-1, with 7 bases fitting TRBD2. With V trimmed by 6 bases and J by 2 bases, 7 bases remained unmatched. The CDR3 extends over 15 amino acids. The germline gives CDR1 MRHNA, CDR2 SNTAGT. The CDR3 reads CASSGLAGPYNEQFF. The CDR3 bases are TGTGCCAGCAGCGGCTTAGCGGGTCCCTACAATGAGCAGTTCTTC.

The CDR3 protein is CASRVDSDYEQYF. Written as DNA, the CDR3 is TGTGCCAGCAGGGTTGACTCCGACTACGAGCAGTACTTC. V and J are TRBV6-1 and TRBJ2-7; D not certain. Germline V gene lookup returns CDR1 MNHNS and CDR2 SASEGT. Trimming took off 6 bases at V and 3 bases at J, with 12 bases between the two ends. The CDR3 has 13 amino acids.

V gene TRBV6-1 combines with J gene TRBJ1-1, with D uncertain. CDR3 length equals 13 residues. CDR1 and CDR2 from the germline V gene are MNHNS and SASEGT. The ends were cut back, 4 bases at V and 1 base at J, with 7 bases in the middle. The CDR3 loop reads CASSAERNTEAFF. DNA for the CDR3: TGTGCCAGCAGTGCTGAGCGGAACACTGAAGCTTTCTTT.

V usage is TRBV19 and J usage is TRBJ2-2; TRBD2 aligns across 8 bases. Germline values: CDR1 LNHDA, CDR2 SQIVND (reference sequence). The trim removed 5 bases at V and 4 bases at J, leaving 3 bases unmatched. This CDR3 is 14 amino acids long. CDR3 region: CASSLAGGTGELFF. In nucleotides, the CDR3 is TGTGCCAGTAGTCTGGCGGGGGGCACCGGGGAGCTGTTTTTT.

The chain links TRBV10-3 to TRBJ2-2, with TRBD2 matching over 7 bases. The CDR3 sequence is 14 residues long. V was pared by 8 bases and J by 1 base, with 4 bases of the junction left unmatched. Germline CDR1 ENHRY, CDR2 SYGVKD. CDR3 nucleotides: TGTGCCATCTGGGAGGGCAAGAACACCGGGGAGCTGTTTTTT. This sequence encodes CAIWEGKNTGELFF.